This T cell receptor (beta chain) is drawn from a study of OX40 agonist ivuxolimab in advanced cancers. On the study more broadly: Six ivuxolimab dose levels, 0.01 to 10 mg/kg, were given intravenously every 2 weeks. Three patients, one with hepatocellular carcinoma and two with cutaneous melanoma, achieved partial responses.

Remarks on this clone: Its antigen is still unknown.

The protocol was immunoSEQ multiplex PCR, while the TCRdb copy is restricted to in-frame clones and leaves out a portion. The profile shows 75,000 to 90,000 clones, roughly 90% of them singletons. Study observations and caveats: Individuals who were partial responders at 0.1-3.0 mg/kg had clonal expansion that ranked among the lowest. CD8+ T cells showed, on average, more clonal expansion than CD4+ cells.

Per germline, CDR1 SGHNT and CDR2 YYREEE (reference sequence). This CDR3 region has 15 residues. V dropped 5 bases and J dropped 1; count of bases not matched to a gene: 3. The material sequenced was CD4+ or CD8+ T cells sorted from blood, taken in a trial of the OX40 agonist ivuxolimab. The chain has TRBV5-4 and TRBJ2-3; TRBD1 aligns across 11 bases. The receptor comes from an adult with an advanced solid tumor such as melanoma, head and neck, liver or kidney cancer. CDR3 nucleotides: TGTGCCAGCAGGGAGGACAGGGGGCGCACAGATACGCAGTATTTT. Protein product: CASREDRGRTDTQYF.